This T cell receptor beta chain derives from a study of identical twins (dated by TCRdb to the mid-2010s). Some background on the complete study: To test whether fetal clonotypes persist, this study deep-sequenced TCR alpha and beta repertoires from monozygotic twins, from unrelated adults of various ages, and from cord blood. To rule out contamination, replicate twin experiments were performed at different times with different library preparation protocols. On the study overall, not on this receptor specifically: Compared with coincidental sharing between unrelated individuals, out-of-frame TCR alpha sequences shared between twins showed an excess of sequences with low generation probability. A weaker excess of twin sharing was found in beta out-of-frame sequences because the signal-to-noise ratio was lowered by fewer shared sequences. Because the same donors could not be followed over many years, the conclusions depended on cross-sectional statistical analysis. Out-of-frame TCR alpha sharing in monozygotic twins was systematically underestimated by recombination models, whereas sharing between unrelated individuals was in agreement with the recombination models. Abundant cord blood beta clonotypes had fewer insertions, young adult naive repertoires showed a similar but weaker trend, and memory repertoires showed no such trend. Invariant T cells such as MAIT and iNKT could partly confound zero-insertion analyses, although diverse VJ usage argued against such confounding for most clonotypes.

A few counts support this clonotype. Its antigen is unknown. Qualities for individual bases were not recorded, and no much larger clone is one base off. All donors were healthy Caucasians. The twin cohort consisted of three pairs of female monozygotic twins, all aged about 18 to 29 years. The RNA used for TCR libraries was isolated from peripheral blood mononuclear cells. Libraries were constructed by 5' RACE. Sequenced using an Illumina HiSeq 2000. A universal primer binding site was introduced by template switching, and a unique molecular identifier was present in the final cDNA, enabling accurate counting of TCR cDNA molecules. Specific primers in the conserved constant-segment region were used to synthesize first-strand cDNA for the TCR alpha and beta chains. To control for contamination, each cDNA library was double barcoded with a SMART-Mk sample barcode plus Illumina barcodes. Two successive PCR steps introduced TruSeq adapter sequences along with Illumina sample barcodes. The TCR alpha and beta cDNA libraries were sequenced on the Illumina HiSeq platform using custom primers. As for the authors' bioinformatics: MiGEC processed the raw reads to extract unique molecular identifiers, while MiXCR was used to determine the CDR3 positions. For each individual, recombination models were inferred using an EM algorithm with the repgenHMM and IGoR tools. The analysis of shared clonotypes was done with the tcR package in R, with sharing normalized by the product of cloneset sizes. Out-of-frame nonproductive sequences were analyzed to study raw recombination free of thymic and clonal selection effects. The raw public reads went through TCRdb reprocessing: fastp at Q25, MiXCR clone calling, in-frame beta chains kept. Records with the same CDR3 protein are collapsed into one entry carrying the most frequent genes and DNA. For this entry, the V and J calls and clone size follow TCRdb and not the study's own pipeline. The sample table contains roughly 750,000 distinct CDR3 sequences; only one count was recorded for 21% of them. Of the sample, approximately 4.3% falls within the top ten clones.

Trimming accounts for 2 bases at V and 15 bases at J, while the number of junction bases matched to no gene is 13. The CDR3 runs 14 residues from the cysteine to the phenylalanine. Of the read, only the CDR3 DNA is kept; its 42 bases are in frame from base 1. CDR1 is given as SGHRS and CDR2 as YFSETQ, both from the germline V gene. This sample also belongs to another study, concerning T cells expressing NK-cell markers. As the second study states: In sorted CD3+CD56+NKG2C+, CD3+CD56+NKG2C- and CD3+CD56-NKG2C+ T-cell subsets from about 8 donors, TCR beta-chain repertoires were profiled. Seven of the eight sequenced donors were HCMV-seropositive and one was HCMV-seronegative. In several experiments an anti-gammadeltaTCR antibody was added to restrict sorting to alphabetaTCR-expressing T cells. In several donors, the dominant CD3+CD56+NKG2C+ clonotypes were found to rank among the top 10 CD8+ clonotypes and to make up about 1.0-8% of CD8+ T cells. Those dominant clonotypes were again the most abundant among CD3+CD56-NKG2C+ cells in four donors, at about 25-65%. Whether the expanded NKG2C-expressing T cell clones were specific for HCMV antigens was left unclear. The study sequenced eight donors, all healthy volunteers chosen at random: three men and five women. To determine HCMV serostatus, a commercial ELISA kit was used to detect HCMV-specific IgG in serum. For about 6 donors, unsorted PBMC were also used to sequence bulk peripheral blood T-cell repertoires. MIGEC handled demultiplexing of the reads and grouping by UMI, while MiTCR was used to assemble and quantify clonotypes. To exclude erroneous sequences, any TCR cDNA sequence not supported by at least two reads was discarded. Downstream repertoire analysis used the tcR package, and clonotypes were matched across fractions by CDR3 nucleotide sequence plus V segment. VDJmatch was used to annotate antigen specificity against VDJdb, with one amino acid substitution in CDR3 permitted.

The receptor comes from a young woman in good health. This receptor chain uses TRBV5-1 and TRBJ2-1, with 8 bases aligning to TRBD2. The source material was PBMCs. The sequenced DNA: TGCGCCAGCAGCTTCCTCAGCGGGAGTGGAGCTGCGTTCTTC. Its translation is CASSFLSGSGAAFF.